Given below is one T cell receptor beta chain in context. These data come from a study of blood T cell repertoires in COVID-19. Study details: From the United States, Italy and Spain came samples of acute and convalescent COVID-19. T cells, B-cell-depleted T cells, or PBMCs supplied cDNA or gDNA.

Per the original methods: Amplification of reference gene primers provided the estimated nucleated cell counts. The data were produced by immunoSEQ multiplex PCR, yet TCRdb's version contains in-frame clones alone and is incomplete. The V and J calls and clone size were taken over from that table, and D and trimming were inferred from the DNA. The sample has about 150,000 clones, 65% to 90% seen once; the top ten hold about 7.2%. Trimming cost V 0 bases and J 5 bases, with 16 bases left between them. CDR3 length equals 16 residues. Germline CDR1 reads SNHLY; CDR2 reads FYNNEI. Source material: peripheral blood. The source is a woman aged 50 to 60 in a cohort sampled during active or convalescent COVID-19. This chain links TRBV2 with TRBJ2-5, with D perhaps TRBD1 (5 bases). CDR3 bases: TGTGCCAGCAGTGAAGCGCAATTAGGGGCGGCCGAGACCCAGTACTTC. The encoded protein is CASSEAQLGAAETQYF.